The T cell receptor (beta chain) under discussion was sequenced for a study of cytomegalovirus exposure and HLA in healthy donors. Study outcomes and limitations: Reports described diagnosis of cytomegalovirus status by the classifier as highly specific and sensitive.

This clone showed up just a few times. Its antigen is as yet unknown. TCRdb's copy holds only in-frame clones and misses some; the assay was immunoSEQ multiplex PCR. The sample holds about 120,000 clones, approximately 90% seen once. Germline V gives CDR1 SEHNR, CDR2 FQNEAQ (reference sequence). CDR3 length: 14 amino acids. V shed 5 bases, J shed 9 bases, and the junction held 6 bases outside the gene matches. This sequence originates from a woman in her late teens or twenties in good health and CMV-seropositive. The chain recombines TRBV7-9 with TRBJ1-6, with 8 bases matching TRBD1. Material: PBMCs. The CDR3: CASSPPDRGSPLHF. DNA for the CDR3: TGTGCCAGCAGCCCCCCAGACAGGGGTTCACCCCTCCACTTT.